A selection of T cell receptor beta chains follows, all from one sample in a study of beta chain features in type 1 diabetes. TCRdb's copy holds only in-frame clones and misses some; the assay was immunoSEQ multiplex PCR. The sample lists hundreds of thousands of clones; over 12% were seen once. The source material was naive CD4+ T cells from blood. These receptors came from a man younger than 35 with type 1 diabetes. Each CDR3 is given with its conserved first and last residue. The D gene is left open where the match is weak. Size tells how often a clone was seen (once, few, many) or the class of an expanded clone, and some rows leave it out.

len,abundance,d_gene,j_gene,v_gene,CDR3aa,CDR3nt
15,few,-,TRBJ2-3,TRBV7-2,CASSQPGRTTDTQYF,TGTGCCAGCAGCCAACCGGGCCGGACGACAGATACGCAGTATTTT
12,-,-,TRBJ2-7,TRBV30,CAWSFSRGEQYF,TGTGCCTGGAGTTTCTCTAGGGGCGAGCAGTACTTC
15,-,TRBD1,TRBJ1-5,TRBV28,CASRQTGGGNQPQHF,TGTGCCAGCAGACAGACAGGGGGCGGGAATCAGCCCCAGCATTTT
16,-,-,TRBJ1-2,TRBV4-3,CASSQEKYGQSYGYTF,TGCGCCAGCAGCCAAGAGAAGTACGGACAGAGCTATGGCTACACCTTC
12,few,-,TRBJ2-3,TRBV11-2,CASSLLADTQYF,TGTGCCAGCAGCTTATTAGCGGATACGCAGTATTTT
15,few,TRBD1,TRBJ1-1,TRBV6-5,CASSFDRAQNTEAFF,TGTGCCAGCAGTTTCGACAGGGCTCAGAACACTGAAGCTTTCTTT
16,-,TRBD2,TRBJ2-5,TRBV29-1,CSVLGLAGAFQETQYF,TGCAGCGTCTTGGGACTAGCGGGAGCGTTCCAAGAGACCCAGTACTTC
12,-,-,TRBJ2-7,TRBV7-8,CASSLALGEQYF,TGTGCCAGCAGCTTAGCGCTGGGGGAGCAGTACTTC
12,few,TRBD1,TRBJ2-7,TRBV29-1,CSVTGETYEQYF,TGCAGCGTGACAGGGGAAACCTACGAGCAGTACTTC
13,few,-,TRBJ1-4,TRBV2,CASTDGAEGKLFF,TGTGCCAGCACGGACGGGGCCGAGGGAAAACTGTTTTTT
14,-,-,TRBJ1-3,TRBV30,CAWISFIGGNTIYF,TGTGCCTGGATCTCCTTTATTGGAGGAAACACCATATATTTT
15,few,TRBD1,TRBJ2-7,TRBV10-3,CAISESRGLSYEQYF,TGTGCCATCAGTGAGTCAAGGGGGCTATCCTACGAGCAGTACTTC
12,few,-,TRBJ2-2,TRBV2,CASSEQTGELFF,TGTGCCAGCAGTGAACAAACCGGGGAGCTGTTTTTT
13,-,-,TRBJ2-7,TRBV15,CATSRDPSDEQYF,TGTGCCACCAGCAGAGATCCATCGGACGAGCAGTACTTC
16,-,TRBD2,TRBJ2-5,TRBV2,CASSSQILAGGETQYF,TGTGCCAGCAGTTCCCAGATCCTAGCGGGGGGAGAGACCCAGTACTTC
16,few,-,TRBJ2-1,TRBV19,CASSIFGTRRLNEQFF,TGTGCCAGTAGTATTTTCGGGACGCGTAGGCTCAATGAGCAGTTCTTC
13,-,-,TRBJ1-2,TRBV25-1,CASSSLANYGYTF,TGTGCCAGCAGTAGCCTTGCTAACTATGGCTACACCTTC
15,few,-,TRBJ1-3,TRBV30,CAWRIQGRGRNTIYF,TGTGCCTGGAGGATACAGGGTCGGGGGAGAAACACCATATATTTT
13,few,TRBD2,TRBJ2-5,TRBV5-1,CASSREVEETQYF,TGCGCCAGCAGCCGGGAGGTTGAGGAGACCCAGTACTTC
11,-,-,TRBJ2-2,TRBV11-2,CASSLFGELFF,TGTGCCAGCAGCTTATTCGGGGAGCTGTTTTTT
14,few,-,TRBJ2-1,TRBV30,CAWSPSGWYNEQFF,TGTGCCTGGAGTCCATCGGGTTGGTACAATGAGCAGTTCTTC
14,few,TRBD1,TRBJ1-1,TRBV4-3,CASSSEGAGTEAFF,TGCGCCAGCAGCTCTGAGGGGGCGGGAACTGAAGCTTTCTTT
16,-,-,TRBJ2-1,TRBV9,CASSVGPRIPGDEQFF,TGTGCCAGCAGCGTAGGTCCGCGAATCCCTGGGGATGAGCAGTTCTTC